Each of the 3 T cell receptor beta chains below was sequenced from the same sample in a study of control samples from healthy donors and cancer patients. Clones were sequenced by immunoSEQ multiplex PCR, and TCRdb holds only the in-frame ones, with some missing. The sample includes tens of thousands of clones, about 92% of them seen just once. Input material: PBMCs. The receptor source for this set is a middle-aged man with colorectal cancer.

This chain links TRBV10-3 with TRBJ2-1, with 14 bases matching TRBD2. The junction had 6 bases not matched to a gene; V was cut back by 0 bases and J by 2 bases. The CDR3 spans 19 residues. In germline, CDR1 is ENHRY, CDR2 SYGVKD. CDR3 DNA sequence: TGTGCCATCAGTGAGTCCGCGACTAGCGGGAGGGCGGCCTACAATGAGCAGTTCTTC. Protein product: CAISESATSGRAAYNEQFF.

This chain's CDR3 is CAWSVTWDQPQHF. Written as DNA, the CDR3 is TGTGCCTGGAGTGTAACGTGGGATCAGCCCCAGCATTTT. This chain links TRBV30 with TRBJ1-5, with D unresolved. The CDR3 has 13 amino acids. Germline V gives CDR1 GTSNPN, CDR2 SVGIG (reference sequence). V dropped 0 bases and J dropped 5 bases, with 8 bases sitting between them.

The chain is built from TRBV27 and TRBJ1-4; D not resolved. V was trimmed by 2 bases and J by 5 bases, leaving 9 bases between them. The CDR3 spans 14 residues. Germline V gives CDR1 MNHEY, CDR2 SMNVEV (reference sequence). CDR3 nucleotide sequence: TGTGCCAGCAGTTTAGCCCTTTGGAATGAAAAACTGTTTTTT. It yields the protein CASSLALWNEKLFF.